The 2 T cell receptor beta chains below all came from one sample that was sequenced in a study of shared clonotypes between healthy human individuals. The method was immunoSEQ multiplex PCR; TCRdb's version includes in-frame clones alone and lacks a portion of them. The profile covers 650,000 to 800,000 clones, with over 55% appearing a single time and less than 2% taken by the ten largest. Input material: memory CD4+ T cells sorted from blood. The sample's subset: CD45RA-negative fraction. Source of these receptors: a woman in her 30s in good health.

The rearrangement links TRBV29-1 to TRBJ2-4; D might be TRBD2 (6 bases). There are 12 residues in the CDR3. The germline V and J ends were trimmed by 5 bases and 5 bases, with 10 bases remaining between them. Germline lookup yields CDR1 SQVTM and CDR2 ANQGSEA. CDR3: CSVRRDQNIQYF. For the CDR3, the DNA is TGCAGCGTTAGGAGGGACCAAAACATTCAGTACTTC.

This clone was counted a single time. The CDR3 reads CASSPGTGEQPQHF. The CDR3 DNA is TGCGCCAGCAGCCCCGGGACAGGAGAACAGCCCCAGCATTTT. The chain recombines TRBV5-1 with TRBJ1-5; 8 nucleotides line up with TRBD1. The junction had 7 bases not matched to a gene; V was cut back by 4 bases and J by 7 bases. CDR1 is SGHRS and CDR2 is YFSETQ in the germline V gene. The CDR3 extends over 14 amino acids.